Following are 19 T cell receptor beta chains from one sample sequenced in a study of cytomegalovirus exposure and HLA in healthy donors. In the PCR, 60 Vbeta and 13 Jbeta primers were used. Generated by immunoSEQ multiplex PCR, the TCRdb table keeps only in-frame clones and is missing some. The sample lists about 150,000 clones, 80% to 85% occurring once. Sequencing was performed on PBMCs. The source is a woman aged 45-65 years in good health and CMV-seropositive.

The chain carries TRBV9 and TRBJ1-1; D perhaps matches TRBD1 (6 bases). CDR3 length: 15 residues. CDR1 and CDR2 from the germline V gene are SGDLS and YYNGEE. V was cut by 4 bases and J by 3 bases, with 16 bases left in between. CDR3 DNA: TGTGCCAGCAGCCCACAGGGTAGGGCCGACACTGAAGCTTTCTTT. Translating gives CASSPQGRADTEAFF.

In nucleotides, the CDR3 is TGCGCCAGCAGCTTGGATGGGGGGGAGCATCAGCCCCAGCATTTT. It is translated as CASSLDGGEHQPQHF. The chain has TRBV5-1 and TRBJ1-5, with D perhaps TRBD1 (5 bases). Trimming took off 0 bases at V and 5 bases at J, with 12 bases between the two ends. This CDR3 is 15 amino acids long. Germline V gene lookup returns CDR1 SGHRS and CDR2 YFSETQ.

J is TRBJ1-4 and V is TRBV9; TRBD1 is a possible D gene (6 bases). V lost 0 bases, J lost 5 bases, and 11 bases lay in between. The CDR3 sequence is 15 residues long. Per the germline V gene, CDR1 is SGDLS and CDR2 is YYNGEE. For the CDR3, the DNA is TGTGCCAGCAGCGTAGCCGGACAGCTGAATGAAAAACTGTTTTTT. It yields the protein CASSVAGQLNEKLFF.

In this sample, this clone turned up a few times. This chain connects TRBV6-5 to TRBJ2-7; TRBD1 is a possible D gene (7 bases). Germline loops: CDR1 MNHEY, CDR2 SVGAGI. The CDR3 sequence is 12 residues long. Trimming took 4 bases from V and 7 from J, leaving 11 bases between them. The CDR3 is CASSLTGREQYF. CDR3 DNA sequence: TGTGCCAGCAGTTTGACAGGGAGGGAGCAGTACTTC.

The V and J genes are TRBV11-2 and TRBJ2-2; 8 bases agree with TRBD2. The junction had 13 bases not matched to a gene; V was cut back by 5 bases and J by 5 bases. CDR1 is SGHAT and CDR2 is FQNNGV in the germline V gene. This CDR3 is built from 17 residues. In DNA form, the CDR3 reads TGTGCCAGCAGCAAAACATCCAGCGGGAGCCGTACCGGGGAGCTGTTTTTT. Translation gives CASSKTSSGSRTGELFF.

The chain employs TRBV30 and TRBJ1-5, with D tentatively TRBD1 (6 bases). The CDR3 is 15 amino acids. Germline V gene lookup returns CDR1 GTSNPN and CDR2 SVGIG (reference sequence). Trimming took off 1 base at V and 13 bases at J, with 23 bases between the two ends. This chain's CDR3 is CAWSAPNPVGGQQHF. The CDR3 nucleotides read TGTGCCTGGAGTGCACCAAACCCGGTGGGGGGGCAGCAGCATTTT. Together with reference TRBV30 and TRBJ1-5, the CDR3 gives the full variable domain: SQTIHQWPATLVQPVGSPLSLECTVEGTSNPNLYWYRQAAGRGLQLLFYSVGIGQISSEVPQNLSASRPQDRQFILSSKKLLLSDSGFYLCAWSAPNPVGGQQHFGDGTRLSIL.

The J gene is TRBJ2-1, the V gene TRBV6-4; 8 bases map to TRBD1. The CDR3 length is 14 residues. J gave up 8 bases and V 0 bases, and 3 bases lay outside the gene matches. CDR1 is MRHNA and CDR2 is SNTAGT in the germline V gene. CDR3 region: CASSDSQGADEQFF. The CDR3 DNA sequence: TGTGCCAGCAGTGACTCCCAGGGGGCCGATGAGCAGTTCTTC.

V is TRBV6-5 and J is TRBJ1-5; D gene ambiguous. The CDR3 is 14 residues long. Germline V lookup: CDR1 MNHEY, CDR2 SVGAGI. Trimming pared 8 bases from V and 7 bases from J, leaving 18 bases between. CDR3 in amino acids: CASSAVQERQPQHF. CDR3 bases: TGTGCCAGCTCGGCAGTCCAGGAACGGCAGCCCCAGCATTTT.

The V gene is TRBV5-4, the J gene TRBJ2-3; 7 bases are shared with TRBD1. This CDR3 contains 16 residues. V shed 3 bases and J 0 bases; nucleotides not matched to a gene: 7. In germline, CDR1 is SGHNT, CDR2 YYREEE (reference sequence). The CDR3 protein is CASSSGQPSSTDTQYF. The CDR3 DNA follows: TGTGCCAGCAGCTCGGGACAGCCATCTAGCACAGATACGCAGTATTTT.

This clone has just a few counts. This sequence joins TRBV19 and TRBJ1-5; possibly TRBD1 for D (6 bases). The CDR3 has 14 amino acids. Trimming cost V 6 bases and J 0 bases, with 9 bases left between them. In germline, CDR1 is LNHDA, CDR2 SQIVND (reference sequence). CDR3 coding DNA: TGTGCCAGTAGAGGGGGTCTTAGCAATCAGCCCCAGCATTTT. This translates into CASRGGLSNQPQHF. Based on the CDR3 plus reference TRBV19 and TRBJ1-5, the full variable domain is DGGITQSPKYLFRKEGQNVTLSCEQNLNHDAMYWYRQDPGQGLRLIYYSQIVNDFQKGDIAEGYSVSREKKESFPLTVTSAQKNPTAFYLCASRGGLSNQPQHFGDGTRLSIL.

The chain has TRBV2 and TRBJ2-5; TRBD1 matches 10 bases. The end of the DNA is better explained by TRBJ2-7, so the J call may be wrong. The germline gives CDR1 SNHLY, CDR2 FYNNEI. The CDR3 contains 14 residues. The CDR3 region has the DNA TGTGCCAGCACCCGGGACAGGGGTTCCTACGAGCAGTACTTC. It translates to CASTRDRGSYEQYF.

This chain joins TRBV6-1 and TRBJ1-4; maybe TRBD1 (5 bases). Germline V gene sequence: CDR1 MNHNS, CDR2 SASEGT. Between the trimmed V and J ends, which lost 10 bases and 6 bases, there was a span of 12 bases. The CDR3 extends over 12 amino acids. The CDR3 sequence: CATGGRDEKLFF. Here the CDR3 DNA reads TGTGCCACCGGGGGACGGGATGAAAAACTGTTTTTT.

This clone was found a few times. This chain uses TRBV5-5 with TRBJ2-1; 10 bases are a match to TRBD2. V trimming: 6 bases; J trimming: 11 bases; junction bases outside the gene matches: 5. Germline V gene lookup returns CDR1 SGHKS and CDR2 YYEKEE (reference sequence). The length of the CDR3 is 12 residues. DNA of the CDR3: TGTGCCAGCACCCTAGCGGGAGTTCAGCAGTTCTTC. Residues: CASTLAGVQQFF.

V gene TRBV13 combines with J gene TRBJ1-1, with no clear D. In germline, CDR1 is PRHDT, CDR2 FYEKMQ (reference sequence). Trimming took 4 bases from V and 7 from J, leaving 10 bases between them. This CDR3 contains 12 residues. CDR3 DNA sequence: TGTGCCAGCAGCTACTATACCAATGAAGCTTTCTTT. Encoded protein: CASSYYTNEAFF.

The J gene is TRBJ1-1, the V gene TRBV29-1; tentative D call: TRBD1 (6 bases). The V end lost 3 bases, the J end lost 0 bases, and 8 bases lay between the germline ends. This CDR3 has 13 amino acids. In germline, CDR1 is SQVTM, CDR2 ANQGSEA. The CDR3 spells CSVDQGLNTEAFF. In nucleotides, the CDR3 is TGCAGCGTTGACCAGGGGCTGAACACTGAAGCTTTCTTT.

The genes are TRBV5-4 and TRBJ2-2, with D maybe TRBD2 (6 bases). Germline CDR1 reads SGHNT; CDR2 reads YYREEE (reference sequence). This CDR3 is built from 14 residues. V was pared by 3 bases and J by 3 bases, with 9 bases between. The CDR3: CASSWEVDTGELFF. The CDR3 DNA sequence: TGTGCCAGCAGCTGGGAGGTGGACACCGGGGAGCTGTTTTTT.

CDR3 coding DNA: TGTGCCAGCAGCTTAGGACAGGGGGACACCGGGGAGCTGTTTTTT. Translation: CASSLGQGDTGELFF. The genes are TRBV11-3 and TRBJ2-2, with 9 bases fitting TRBD1. V shed 1 base, J shed 3 bases, and the junction held 0 bases outside the gene matches. The CDR3 extends over 15 amino acids. Germline-derived CDR1 and CDR2 are SGHNT and YENEEA.

This chain links TRBV2 with TRBJ2-1; 13 bases map to TRBD2. This CDR3 is built from 15 residues. The V gene's germline CDR1 is SNHLY and CDR2 FYNNEI. Trimming cost V 8 bases and J 7 bases; bases outside gene matches: 8. The CDR3, as DNA: TGTGCCAGCGGAACGACTAGCGGGAGGCGGAATGAGCAGTTCTTC. Translated: CASGTTSGRRNEQFF. Full variable domain (outside the CDR3, taken from reference TRBV2 and TRBJ2-1): EPEVTQTPSHQVTQMGQEVILRCVPISNHLYFYWYRQILGQKVEFLVSFYNNEISEKSEIFDDQFSVERPDGSNFTLKIRSTKLEDSAMYFCASGTTSGRRNEQFFGPGTRLTVL.

The CDR3 nucleotides are TGTGCCAGCAGCTCCTCGGGACTACTGGACAATGAGCAGTTCTTC. It yields the protein CASSSSGLLDNEQFF. The V call is TRBV7-9, the J call TRBJ2-1; TRBD2 aligns across 7 bases. V lost 4 bases and J lost 5; bases outside the gene matches: 8. The CDR3 has 15 amino acids. CDR1 is SEHNR and CDR2 is FQNEAQ in the germline V gene (reference sequence).